This TCR beta chain derives from a study of CD8 T cells in Susac syndrome. Sequencing of TCR beta, carried out with a high-throughput approach, was applied to CD8+ and CD4+ T cells from the blood. The authors reverse transcribed roughly 0.5 to 1 ug RNA with random hexamers. TCRdb recomputed calls from the immunoSEQ multiplex PCR reads with MiXCR, one row per CDR3 protein. The sample holds 250,000 to 300,000 distinct CDR3 sequences; over 75% are singletons and the top ten take around 0.18%. CDR3 size: 16 residues. Per the germline V gene, CDR1 is MDHEN and CDR2 is SYDVKM. Trimming took off 3 bases at V and 0 bases at J, with 11 bases between the two ends.

V is TRBV28 and J is TRBJ2-2; no reliable D call. The sample consisted of CD8+ T cells from PBMCs. This sequence was found in a human donor with multiple sclerosis. CDR3 sequence reads: CASSFLITANTGELFF. In DNA, the CDR3 is TGTGCCAGCAGTTTCCTTATAACAGCGAACACCGGGGAGCTGTTTTTT.